This entry lists 8 T cell receptor beta chains sequenced from one sample in a study of CD8 T cells in ankylosing spondylitis. Each CDR3 protein is one row after TCRdb ran MiXCR on the 5' RACE reads. The table includes more than 100,000 distinct CDR3 sequences, roughly an eighth detected once. The sequenced sample consisted of blood, either unsorted or a sorted T cell fraction (not recorded which). These receptor sequences come from a female donor with ankylosing spondylitis or in good health (not recorded which).

This clonotype was detected many times. This chain uses TRBV5-1 with TRBJ2-6, with 7 bases lining up with TRBD1. Germline assignment: CDR1 SGHRS and CDR2 YFSETQ. This CDR3 is 16 amino acids long. Unmatched junction bases numbered 2, after V lost 0 bases and J lost 2 bases. CDR3 region: CASSLGGGAGANVLTF. The CDR3 DNA is TGCGCCAGCAGCTTGGGAGGGGGCGCTGGGGCCAACGTCCTGACTTTC.

There are many counts of this clonotype. V gene TRBV2 combines with J gene TRBJ2-7; maybe TRBD1 (6 bases). V was trimmed by 2 bases and J by 4 bases, leaving 12 bases between them. Looked up from germline, CDR1 is SNHLY and CDR2 is FYNNEI. CDR3 length: 14 amino acids. CDR3 nucleotide sequence: TGTGCCAGCAGTGAACAGGGGAGCCTATACGAGCAGTACTTC. Translated, it gives CASSEQGSLYEQYF.

This clonotype was recorded many times. The J gene is TRBJ1-5, the V gene TRBV12-3 or TRBV12-4, with TRBD1 matching 7 bases. The CDR3 contains 14 residues. V was clipped by 0 bases and J by 7 bases; unmatched bases: 3. The CDR3 sequence: CASSLAGGGQPQHF. The CDR3 bases are TGTGCCAGCAGTTTAGCAGGGGGCGGACAGCCCCAGCATTTT.

The sample holds many counts of this clonotype. The CDR3 nucleotides read TGTGCCAGCAGTTTAATGAGCCCCACTGAAGCTTTCTTT. Its translation: CASSLMSPTEAFF. The chain links TRBV28 to TRBJ1-1, with unresolved D. V was cut by 2 bases and J by 4 bases, with 8 bases left in between. The CDR3 extends over 13 amino acids. Germline CDR1 MDHEN, CDR2 SYDVKM.

The chain couples TRBV30 to TRBJ1-4; no reliable D call. There are 14 residues in the CDR3. The germline gives CDR1 GTSNPN, CDR2 SVGIG (reference sequence). V lost 1 base, J lost 8 bases, and 14 bases lay in between. In nucleotides, the CDR3 is TGTGCCTGGAGTGCCCCCGCCAGGCGCGAAAAACTGTTTTTT. It specifies CAWSAPARREKLFF.

Ten or more counts support this clonotype. This rearrangement joins TRBV10-1 to TRBJ2-1; 8 nucleotides line up with TRBD2. This CDR3 spans 16 amino acids. V dropped 3 bases and J dropped 8; count of bases not matched to a gene: 12. Germline V gives CDR1 WNHNN, CDR2 SYGVQD (reference sequence). CDR3 DNA: TGCGCCAGCAGTGACTTCACCGGGAGGGCCTCAGATGAGCAGTTCTTC. It translates to CASSDFTGRASDEQFF.

This clonotype was found many times. The rearrangement joins TRBV6-1 to TRBJ1-2; 7 nucleotides agree with TRBD1. V dropped 6 bases and J dropped 6; count of bases not matched to a gene: 13. The CDR3 spans 15 residues. CDR1 is MNHNS and CDR2 is SASEGT in the germline V gene. CDR3 region: CASSLLSGGGDGYTF. In DNA, the CDR3 is TGTGCCAGCAGCCTCCTATCTGGAGGGGGCGATGGCTACACCTTC.

This clonotype has ten or more counts. The rearrangement joins TRBV5-1 to TRBJ1-4, with 7 bases aligning to TRBD1. Germline CDR1 is SGHRS and CDR2 is YFSETQ. V was pared by 3 bases and J by 3 bases, with 8 bases of the junction left unmatched. This CDR3 is 16 amino acids long. This CDR3 reads CASSSQGLGANEKLFF. The CDR3 DNA sequence: TGCGCCAGCAGCTCACAGGGGTTGGGAGCTAATGAAAAACTGTTTTTT.